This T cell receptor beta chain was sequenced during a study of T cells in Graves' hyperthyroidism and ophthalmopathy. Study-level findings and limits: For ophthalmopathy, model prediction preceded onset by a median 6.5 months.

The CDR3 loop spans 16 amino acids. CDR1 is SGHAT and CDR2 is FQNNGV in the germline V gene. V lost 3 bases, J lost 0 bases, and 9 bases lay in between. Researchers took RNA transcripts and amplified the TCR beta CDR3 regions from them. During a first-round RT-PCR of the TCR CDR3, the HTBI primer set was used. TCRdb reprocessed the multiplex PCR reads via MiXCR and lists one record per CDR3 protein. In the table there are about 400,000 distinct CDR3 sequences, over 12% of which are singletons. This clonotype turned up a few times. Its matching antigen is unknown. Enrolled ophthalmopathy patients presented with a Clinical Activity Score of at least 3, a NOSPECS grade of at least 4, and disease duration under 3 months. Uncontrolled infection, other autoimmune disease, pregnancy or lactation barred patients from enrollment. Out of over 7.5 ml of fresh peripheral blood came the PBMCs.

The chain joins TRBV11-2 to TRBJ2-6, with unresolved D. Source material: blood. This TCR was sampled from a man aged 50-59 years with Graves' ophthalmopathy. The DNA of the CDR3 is TGTGCCAGCAGCTTTGGGTGGTCCTCTGGGGCCAACGTCCTGACTTTC. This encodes CASSFGWSSGANVLTF.